This T cell receptor (beta chain) was sequenced for a study of neurological immune-mediated disorders (dated by TCRdb to between 2018 and 2020). Notes on the research overall: Of the approximately 34 multiple sclerosis patients, some 30 had relapsing-remitting MS and 3 had secondary progressive MS. Peripheral blood TCR-beta repertoires from patients with HTLV-I-associated myelopathy (HAM/TSP), patients with multiple sclerosis, and healthy controls were compared in the study using UMI-based sequencing. The roughly 99 TCR-beta libraries covered PBMC samples along with longitudinal samples, technical triplicates, and paired sorted CD4+ and CD8+ T-cell subsets. Of the approximately 68 subjects in the cohort, around 15 were HAM/TSP patients, roughly 35 were multiple sclerosis patients, and around 20 were healthy controls.

V and J lose 3 bases and 6 bases, and a span of 11 bases separates them. The CDR3 starts with the cysteine, ends with the phenylalanine, and has 13 residues. Of the read, only the CDR3 DNA is kept; its 39 bases are in frame from base 1. CDR1 LNHNV and CDR2 YYDKDF are derived from the germline V gene (reference sequence). Results the study describes overall, beyond this receptor: Across subjects, expanded clones never shared an identical CDR3 amino acid sequence, which suggests that the TCR-beta repertoires in every group were private. The highest TCR clonal expansion was observed in HAM/TSP patients, whereas the lowest was observed in MS patients, even when compared with healthy controls. In a phylogenetic analysis, the repertoires of 18 out of 34 MS patients fell into a single cluster of related CDR3 sequences, pointing to a possible signature at the repertoire level. The MS cluster was not associated with any clinical or MRI features, and the authors stated that larger cohorts are needed.

Unsorted PBMC libraries were generated from 2 million PBMCs stored in RNAlater at -80 °C until RNA extraction. Multiple sclerosis patients were enrolled in a US clinical protocol evaluating disease progression by magnetic resonance imaging. Peripheral blood was subjected to Ficoll-Hypaque density gradient centrifugation to isolate PBMCs, which were then cryopreserved in liquid nitrogen. To synthesize cDNA, template-switch 5'RACE was performed with a primer carrying a 10-nucleotide random unique molecular identifier so that each TCR transcript was tagged. Over 190 million TCR-beta sequences, covering 15-18 subjects, were produced in each sequencing run. Total RNA was extracted with the RNeasy kit. Using the KAPA Real-time Library Amplification kit, TCR-beta VDJ regions were amplified with primers for the TCR constant region and the 5'RACE anchor. A first PCR added sample indexes and Illumina adaptors, after which a second PCR increased the library yield. After Ampure bead purification, the TCR product of roughly 650 bp was size-selected on a 2% E-gel SizeSelection system. Before pooling, library quality was checked on a Bioanalyzer, concentration was measured with Qubit, and libraries were quantified with the Kapa Library Quantification kit. An Illumina HiSeq 2500 sequenced the libraries paired-end 2 x 150 bp. To increase sequence diversity, roughly 23-30% phiX was spiked into each library pool. As for the original processing: The UMI-based MiGEC pipeline processed quality-filtered reads and removed over 75% of raw TCR sequences during error correction. IMGT germline references were used for alignment of VDJ genes, and clonotypes were defined by a unique CDR3 amino acid sequence together with V-J genes. Clonal expansion, Shannon diversity and CDR3 relatedness were evaluated with VDJtools (CalcPairwiseDistances, ClusterSamples), while phylogenetic trees were built in CLCbio workbench. Using coefficient-of-variation modelling across technical triplicates, the study counted a clone as expanded if it had at least 8 unique UMIs. TCRdb reworked the public reads: Q25 trimming with fastp, MiXCR clone assembly, productive beta chains retained. For every CDR3 protein sequence, its rows merge into one entry that carries the most common genes and DNA. The V and J calls come from TCRdb's annotation, not from the publication. For this sample the table gives about 20,000 distinct CDR3 sequences, of which 2.6% were detected only once. The ten largest clonotypes hold 5.5% of the sample.

This clonotype was seen at least ten times. Its recognized antigen is unknown. The record has no base qualities; no much larger clone is one base away. The TCR originated in a woman between 18 and 29 years old with multiple sclerosis. Sequencing was done on a sample of PBMCs. This receptor chain uses TRBV15 and TRBJ1-1; the D gene assignment is ambiguous. In nucleotides, the sequence is TGTGCCACCAGCAGGAAGGGAGTTGCTGAAGCTTTCTTT. Its protein reads: CATSRKGVAEAFF.